Presented here are 11 T cell receptor beta chains from one specimen sequenced in a study of cytomegalovirus exposure and HLA in healthy donors. Both 60 Vbeta primers and 13 Jbeta primers went into the PCR. Method: immunoSEQ multiplex PCR; TCRdb's copy keeps in-frame clones and lacks some. The table has around 170,000 clones, roughly 75% seen once; the top ten hold 1%. Sample: PBMCs. The receptors come from a woman aged 45-65 years in good health and CMV-seropositive.

Comments on this clone: Other nucleotide sequences in the sample specify the same CDR3. This chain links TRBV27 with TRBJ2-1; 11 bases line up with TRBD1. Germline CDR1 is MNHEY and CDR2 is SMNVEV (reference sequence). J was trimmed by 7 bases and V by 3 bases; bases with no gene match: 2. The CDR3 has 14 amino acids. In DNA, the CDR3 is TGTGCCAGCAGTTTGGGACAGGGGGGGAATGAGCAGTTCTTC. This encodes CASSLGQGGNEQFF.

The chain has TRBV15 and TRBJ2-1, with TRBD2 matching over 9 bases. V gave up 5 bases and J gave up 7 bases; unmatched junction bases: 9. This CDR3 comprises 15 residues. From germline, CDR1 is LNHNV and CDR2 YYDKDF (reference sequence). The CDR3 DNA reads as TGTGCCACCAGCTTCGGACTAGCGAATTTGAATGAGCAGTTCTTC. Encoded protein: CATSFGLANLNEQFF.

This chain links TRBV5-6 with TRBJ1-1, with 7 bases that match TRBD1. Germline CDR1 SGHDT, CDR2 YYEEEE. V lost 1 base to trimming and J lost 5 bases; unmatched junction nucleotides: 5. The length of the CDR3 is 14 residues. In DNA form, the CDR3 reads TGTGCCAGCAGCTTGACCGACAGGGTGACTGAAGCTTTCTTT. Encoded protein: CASSLTDRVTEAFF.

This clone was picked up one time. The chain links TRBV28 to TRBJ2-3, with a possible D match to TRBD2 (6 bases). V was trimmed by 7 bases and J by 4 bases, leaving 15 bases between them. The CDR3 contains 14 residues. Germline loops: CDR1 MDHEN, CDR2 SYDVKM. CDR3 nucleotide sequence: TGTGCCAGCATGATTCCTAGCGTCGCAGATACGCAGTATTTT. This translates into CASMIPSVADTQYF.

This chain uses TRBV12-2 with TRBJ2-1; TRBD2, as called in the table, went unchecked against the DNA. TRBV12-2 is described as a pseudogene. The CDR3 totals 16 residues. The DNA for the CDR3 is TGTGCAAGTCGCTTAGGTCCCGGGAGCCTTACCAATGAGCAGTTCTTC. The encoded protein is CASRLGPGSLTNEQFF.

The V and J genes are TRBV9 and TRBJ2-1; 14 bases line up with TRBD2. Trimming at V came to 2 bases and at J to 5 bases, leaving 6 bases not matched to a gene. The CDR3 has 17 residues. Germline values: CDR1 SGDLS, CDR2 YYNGEE. CDR3 region: CASSVGLAGGGNNEQFF. The CDR3 region has the DNA TGTGCCAGCAGCGTTGGACTAGCGGGAGGAGGAAACAATGAGCAGTTCTTC.

The chain is built from TRBV7-6 and TRBJ1-5; perhaps TRBD1 as D (5 bases). This CDR3 contains 14 residues. Per the germline V gene, CDR1 is SGHVS and CDR2 is FNYEAQ. The V gene lost 6 bases and the J gene lost 5 bases, with 14 bases spanning the gap. CDR3 sequence reads: CASSPGTDDQPQHF. CDR3 coding DNA: TGTGCCAGCAGTCCGGGGACTGATGATCAGCCCCAGCATTTT.

The chain recombines TRBV7-2 with TRBJ1-1; weak D call: TRBD1 (5 bases). V lost 4 bases, J lost 4 bases, and 16 bases lay in between. Germline assignment: CDR1 SGHTA and CDR2 FQGNSA. This CDR3 contains 15 residues. The CDR3 nucleotides read TGTGCCAGCAGCTGGGGGGGTGGGAGACTCACTGAAGCTTTCTTT. Translated, it gives CASSWGGGRLTEAFF.

The V and J genes are TRBV9 and TRBJ2-5, with 10 nucleotides matching TRBD1. The germline CDR1 and CDR2 sequences are SGDLS and YYNGEE. V lost 1 base and J lost 4; bases outside the gene matches: 4. The CDR3 length is 15 residues. The CDR3 nucleotides are TGTGCCAGCAGCGTATTGACAGGGGGCCGAGAGACCCAGTACTTC. Residues: CASSVLTGGRETQYF.

The V gene is TRBV6-1, the J gene TRBJ1-2; 10 bases agree with TRBD1. The germline V gene has CDR1 MNHNS and CDR2 SASEGT. CDR3 length: 13 residues. J gave up 7 bases and V 6 bases, and 5 bases lay outside the gene matches. The CDR3 DNA reads TGTGCCAGCAGGGGGACAGGGGCGGGTGGCTACACCTTC. Translation gives CASRGTGAGGYTF.

The rearrangement uses TRBV7-2 and TRBJ2-1; D perhaps matches TRBD1 (6 bases). Germline-derived CDR1 and CDR2 are SGHTA and FQGNSA. The CDR3 covers 15 residues. The V and J ends lost 7 bases and 2 bases respectively, with 15 bases between them. DNA of the CDR3: TGTGCCAGCACCCCAGCCAGGGGTCCCTACAATGAGCAGTTCTTC. Residues: CASTPARGPYNEQFF.